This TCR beta chain was profiled in a study of T cells in Graves' hyperthyroidism and ophthalmopathy. Study details: Upon initial diagnosis and before any treatment, peripheral blood was collected.

Germline-derived CDR1 and CDR2 are SGHAT and FQNNGV. Trimming left V 3 bases short and J 1 base short, with 8 bases between. This CDR3 comprises 14 residues. General study points: Blood also showed most of the thyroid clonotypes that were expanded above 0.001.

These patients, aged 18 to 65, had recently diagnosed hyperthyroidism lasting under 2 months. This clonotype was recorded many times. Antigen specificity is unknown. RNA transcripts served as the template for amplifying TCR beta CDR3 regions. When the TCR CDR3 underwent first-round RT-PCR, the HTBI primer set was used. TCRdb itself ran the multiplex PCR reads through MiXCR, one entry per CDR3 protein. Seen here are about 690,000 distinct CDR3 sequences, 15% to 20% observed once, and the top ten hold around 15%. Material for sequencing was blood. The TCR originated in a man aged 50 to 60 with Graves' hyperthyroidism. This rearrangement joins TRBV11-2 to TRBJ2-3, with D hard to call. The CDR3 DNA reads TGTGCCAGCAGCTTCTCAACTGGCACAGATACGCAGTATTTT. Encoded protein: CASSFSTGTDTQYF.